This is a list of T cell receptor beta chains from one sample in a study of Ad26.COV2.S vaccination and SARS-CoV-2 variants. TCRdb keeps only in-frame clones here, not all; method: immunoSEQ multiplex PCR. The sample consists of hundreds of thousands of clones, roughly 90% of them appearing once. Source: peripheral blood, taken in a trial of Ad26.COV2.S vaccine versus placebo. Receptors were obtained from a person aged 18 to 65 who received the Ad26.COV2.S COVID-19 vaccine or a placebo. CDR3s include the opening cysteine and the closing phenylalanine or tryptophan. The D gene is left open where the match is weak. Size is omitted from some rows. Given values are once, few, many or a class for expanded clones.

d_call: -; v_call: TRBV30; clone_size: -; j_call: TRBJ1-1; cdr3_aa: CAWSRGQGWTEAFF; cdr3_nt: TGTGCCTGGAGTCGGGGGCAGGGGTGGACTGAAGCTTTCTTT
d_call: -; v_call: TRBV4-3; clone_size: -; j_call: TRBJ1-2; cdr3_aa: CASSQDLRTNYGYTF; cdr3_nt: TGCGCCAGCAGCCAAGATCTACGCACGAACTATGGCTACACCTTC
d_call: TRBD2; v_call: TRBV4-2; clone_size: -; j_call: TRBJ2-2; cdr3_aa: CASRLAGGPGELFF; cdr3_nt: TGTGCCAGCAGGCTAGCGGGAGGGCCCGGGGAGCTGTTTTTT
d_call: TRBD2; v_call: TRBV19; clone_size: -; j_call: TRBJ2-7; cdr3_aa: CASSTVAGSAYEQYF; cdr3_nt: TGTGCCAGTAGTACCGTAGCGGGGAGCGCCTACGAGCAGTACTTC
d_call: -; v_call: TRBV27; clone_size: -; j_call: TRBJ1-2; cdr3_aa: CASSFSDSYGYTF; cdr3_nt: TGTGCCAGCAGTTTCTCGGACAGCTATGGCTACACCTTC
d_call: -; v_call: TRBV5-1; clone_size: -; j_call: TRBJ1-3; cdr3_aa: CASSLRGSGNTIYF; cdr3_nt: TGCGCCAGCAGCCTCAGGGGTTCTGGAAACACCATATATTTT
d_call: -; v_call: TRBV10-3; clone_size: -; j_call: TRBJ1-5; cdr3_aa: CAISELGPTGGQPQHF; cdr3_nt: TGTGCCATCAGTGAGTTGGGACCCACGGGTGGTCAGCCCCAGCATTTT
d_call: TRBD1; v_call: TRBV19; clone_size: -; j_call: TRBJ1-2; cdr3_aa: CASQTGDRGPGYTF; cdr3_nt: TGTGCCAGTCAAACGGGGGACAGGGGGCCGGGCTACACCTTC
d_call: -; v_call: TRBV18; clone_size: -; j_call: TRBJ2-7; cdr3_aa: CASSPVEGGTYEQYF; cdr3_nt: TGTGCCAGCTCACCAGTCGAGGGAGGAACCTACGAGCAGTACTTC
d_call: TRBD2; v_call: TRBV5-1; clone_size: once; j_call: TRBJ2-1; cdr3_aa: CASSLTGLAGPITLNEQFF; cdr3_nt: TGCGCCAGCAGCTTGACGGGACTAGCGGGACCTATAACGCTCAATGAGCAGTTCTTC
d_call: TRBD2; v_call: TRBV4-2; clone_size: -; j_call: TRBJ2-1; cdr3_aa: CASSQDRGLAIGNEQFF; cdr3_nt: TGTGCCAGCAGCCAAGACCGAGGACTAGCGATCGGTAATGAGCAGTTCTTC
d_call: -; v_call: TRBV5-6; clone_size: once; j_call: TRBJ2-1; cdr3_aa: CASSLTHYNEQFF; cdr3_nt: TGTGCCAGCAGCTTGACTCATTACAATGAGCAGTTCTTC
d_call: TRBD1; v_call: TRBV6-6; clone_size: once; j_call: TRBJ1-2; cdr3_aa: CASSPGGGGYGYTF; cdr3_nt: TGTGCCAGCAGCCCAGGGGGGGGTGGCTATGGCTACACCTTC
d_call: -; v_call: TRBV7-9; clone_size: -; j_call: TRBJ2-1; cdr3_aa: CASSFWGADYNEQFF; cdr3_nt: TGTGCCAGCAGCTTCTGGGGGGCCGACTACAATGAGCAGTTCTTC
d_call: -; v_call: TRBV5-4; clone_size: -; j_call: TRBJ1-6; cdr3_aa: CASSLAGVQNSPLHF; cdr3_nt: TGTGCCAGCAGCTTGGCAGGGGTGCAAAATTCACCCCTCCACTTT
d_call: TRBD1; v_call: TRBV15; clone_size: -; j_call: TRBJ1-5; cdr3_aa: CATSSQGQDSNQPQHF; cdr3_nt: TGTGCCACCAGCAGCCAGGGACAGGATAGCAATCAGCCCCAGCATTTT
d_call: -; v_call: TRBV5-1; clone_size: -; j_call: TRBJ1-4; cdr3_aa: CASSLGSVGNEKLFF; cdr3_nt: TGCGCCAGCAGCTTGGGGTCCGTGGGGAATGAAAAACTGTTTTTT
d_call: TRBD1; v_call: TRBV4-3; clone_size: -; j_call: TRBJ1-5; cdr3_aa: CASSQDRGQNQPQHF; cdr3_nt: TGCGCCAGCAGCCAAGATAGGGGGCAAAATCAGCCCCAGCATTTT
d_call: TRBD2; v_call: TRBV15; clone_size: -; j_call: TRBJ2-7; cdr3_aa: CATSRGKGREGVEQYF; cdr3_nt: TGTGCCACCAGCAGAGGGAAGGGCAGGGAGGGAGTCGAGCAGTACTTC
d_call: -; v_call: TRBV7-9; clone_size: once; j_call: TRBJ2-1; cdr3_aa: CAAARPLGPYNEQFF; cdr3_nt: TGTGCCGCCGCCCGACCGTTGGGACCTTACAATGAGCAGTTCTTC
d_call: -; v_call: TRBV24-1; clone_size: -; j_call: TRBJ2-2; cdr3_aa: CATSEEGGTGELFF; cdr3_nt: TGTGCCACCAGTGAGGAGGGGGGGACCGGGGAGCTGTTTTTT
d_call: TRBD1; v_call: TRBV6-4; clone_size: -; j_call: TRBJ2-7; cdr3_aa: CASSAPGQGAEQYF; cdr3_nt: TGTGCCAGCAGTGCTCCGGGACAGGGGGCCGAGCAGTACTTC
d_call: -; v_call: TRBV25-1; clone_size: once; j_call: TRBJ2-7; cdr3_aa: CASSEPLGTSYEQYF; cdr3_nt: TGTGCCAGCAGTGAACCCCTAGGGACCTCCTACGAGCAGTACTTC
d_call: -; v_call: TRBV12-5; clone_size: -; j_call: TRBJ2-3; cdr3_aa: CASGSQGGTDTQYF; cdr3_nt: TGTGCTAGTGGTTCTCAGGGAGGCACAGATACGCAGTATTTT
d_call: -; v_call: TRBV29-1; clone_size: -; j_call: TRBJ1-2; cdr3_aa: CSVGQDGYTF; cdr3_nt: TGCAGCGTTGGACAGGATGGCTACACCTTC
d_call: TRBD1; v_call: TRBV5-1; clone_size: -; j_call: TRBJ2-3; cdr3_aa: CASDRGSGTDTQYF; cdr3_nt: TGCGCCAGCGACAGGGGATCGGGAACAGATACGCAGTATTTT
d_call: TRBD1; v_call: TRBV5-6; clone_size: -; j_call: TRBJ2-5; cdr3_aa: CASSGTQGSQETQYF; cdr3_nt: TGTGCCAGCAGCGGAACACAGGGGTCACAAGAGACCCAGTACTTC
d_call: -; v_call: TRBV27; clone_size: -; j_call: TRBJ2-7; cdr3_aa: CASTPRIGSYEQYF; cdr3_nt: TGTGCCAGCACTCCCAGGATCGGCTCCTACGAGCAGTACTTC
d_call: -; v_call: TRBV7-9; clone_size: -; j_call: TRBJ2-2; cdr3_aa: CASSLGDGSAGELFF; cdr3_nt: TGTGCCAGCAGCCTAGGCGACGGCTCGGCCGGGGAGCTGTTTTTT
d_call: -; v_call: TRBV19; clone_size: -; j_call: TRBJ1-4; cdr3_aa: CASSIRGNEKLFF; cdr3_nt: TGTGCCAGTAGTATACGAGGCAATGAAAAACTGTTTTTT
d_call: -; v_call: TRBV6-1; clone_size: -; j_call: TRBJ1-5; cdr3_aa: CASSESNSNQPQHF; cdr3_nt: TGTGCCAGCAGTGAAAGTAACAGCAATCAGCCCCAGCATTTT
d_call: -; v_call: TRBV30; clone_size: -; j_call: TRBJ1-5; cdr3_aa: CAWSVRGPPAQPQHF; cdr3_nt: TGTGCCTGGAGTGTAAGGGGACCTCCAGCTCAGCCCCAGCATTTT
d_call: TRBD1; v_call: TRBV6-5; clone_size: -; j_call: TRBJ2-5; cdr3_aa: CASSRTGIFQETQYF; cdr3_nt: TGTGCCAGCAGCAGGACAGGGATTTTCCAAGAGACCCAGTACTTC
d_call: -; v_call: TRBV5-5; clone_size: -; j_call: TRBJ1-2; cdr3_aa: CASSRAEGRYGYTF; cdr3_nt: TGTGCCAGCAGCCGCGCAGAGGGTCGCTATGGCTACACCTTC
d_call: -; v_call: TRBV6-2/TRBV6-3; clone_size: few; j_call: TRBJ1-1; cdr3_aa: CASSYHGGYTEAFF; cdr3_nt: TGTGCCAGCAGTTATCACGGCGGATACACTGAAGCTTTCTTT
d_call: -; v_call: TRBV30; clone_size: -; j_call: TRBJ2-7; cdr3_aa: CAWKGVGSGYEQYF; cdr3_nt: TGTGCCTGGAAGGGTGTGGGGAGTGGCTACGAGCAGTACTTC
d_call: TRBD2; v_call: TRBV13; clone_size: once; j_call: TRBJ2-7; cdr3_aa: CASSPYGGGPGEQYF; cdr3_nt: TGTGCCAGCAGCCCGTATGGCGGGGGGCCCGGCGAGCAGTACTTC
d_call: TRBD2; v_call: TRBV18; clone_size: -; j_call: TRBJ2-7; cdr3_aa: CASSPGLAGVIYEQYF; cdr3_nt: TGTGCCAGCTCACCTGGACTAGCGGGAGTCATATACGAGCAGTACTTC
d_call: -; v_call: TRBV7-2; clone_size: -; j_call: TRBJ2-1; cdr3_aa: CASSFSPQGGSYNEQFF; cdr3_nt: TGTGCCAGCAGCTTTAGCCCCCAGGGAGGATCCTACAATGAGCAGTTCTTC
d_call: -; v_call: TRBV19; clone_size: -; j_call: TRBJ1-1; cdr3_aa: CASSLDAWGGSVNTEAFF; cdr3_nt: TGTGCCAGTAGTCTAGATGCTTGGGGGGGTTCGGTGAACACTGAAGCTTTCTTT
d_call: -; v_call: TRBV2; clone_size: -; j_call: TRBJ1-2; cdr3_aa: CASSAKIGGFYGYTF; cdr3_nt: TGTGCCAGCAGTGCTAAAATTGGGGGGTTCTATGGCTACACCTTC
d_call: -; v_call: TRBV30; clone_size: -; j_call: TRBJ1-6; cdr3_aa: CAWSPPYGAYNSPLHF; cdr3_nt: TGTGCCTGGAGCCCCCCCTACGGCGCCTATAATTCACCCCTCCACTTT
d_call: -; v_call: TRBV2; clone_size: -; j_call: TRBJ1-2; cdr3_aa: CASRSGTNYGYTF; cdr3_nt: TGTGCCAGCAGGAGTGGAACTAACTATGGCTACACCTTC
d_call: TRBD1; v_call: TRBV10-2; clone_size: -; j_call: TRBJ2-1; cdr3_aa: CASIQDRGPYNEQFF; cdr3_nt: TGCGCCAGCATCCAGGACAGGGGGCCTTACAATGAGCAGTTCTTC
d_call: -; v_call: TRBV15; clone_size: -; j_call: TRBJ1-5; cdr3_aa: CATSRDQGAANSNQPQHF; cdr3_nt: TGTGCCACCAGCAGAGATCAAGGTGCCGCAAATAGCAATCAGCCCCAGCATTTT
d_call: TRBD2; v_call: TRBV24-1; clone_size: -; j_call: TRBJ2-3; cdr3_aa: CATSDLAGGVDTQYF; cdr3_nt: TGTGCCACCAGTGACTTAGCGGGAGGGGTAGATACGCAGTATTTT
d_call: -; v_call: TRBV4-3; clone_size: -; j_call: TRBJ1-1; cdr3_aa: CASSQPWGAKTEAFF; cdr3_nt: TGCGCCAGCAGCCAGCCTTGGGGGGCTAAAACTGAAGCTTTCTTT
d_call: TRBD1; v_call: TRBV18; clone_size: -; j_call: TRBJ2-7; cdr3_aa: CASSPPGQGGIREQYF; cdr3_nt: TGTGCCAGCTCACCACCGGGACAGGGAGGGATTCGCGAGCAGTACTTC
d_call: -; v_call: TRBV18; clone_size: -; j_call: TRBJ2-1; cdr3_aa: CASSPPQRQNYNEQFF; cdr3_nt: TGTGCCAGCTCACCTCCTCAGCGACAGAACTACAATGAGCAGTTCTTC
d_call: -; v_call: TRBV6-2/TRBV6-3; clone_size: -; j_call: TRBJ2-1; cdr3_aa: CASSSPGQRRINEQFF; cdr3_nt: TGTGCCAGCAGTTCGCCGGGACAACGTAGAATAAATGAGCAGTTCTTC
d_call: -; v_call: TRBV19; clone_size: -; j_call: TRBJ2-3; cdr3_aa: CASSIPGKVTDTQYF; cdr3_nt: TGTGCCAGTAGTATACCGGGGAAGGTCACAGATACGCAGTATTTT